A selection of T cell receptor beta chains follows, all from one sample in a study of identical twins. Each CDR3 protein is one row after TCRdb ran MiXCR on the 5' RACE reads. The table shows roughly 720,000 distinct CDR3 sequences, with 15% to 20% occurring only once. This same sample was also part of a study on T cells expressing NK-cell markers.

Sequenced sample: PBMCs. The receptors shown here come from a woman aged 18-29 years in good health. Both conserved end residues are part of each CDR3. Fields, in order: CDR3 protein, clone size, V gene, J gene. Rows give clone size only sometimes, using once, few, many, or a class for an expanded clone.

CDR3 protein: CASGPGNTGELFF
clone size: NA
V gene: TRBV12-5
J gene: TRBJ2-2

CDR3 protein: CATSSGRGGSQETQYF
clone size: few
V gene: TRBV15
J gene: TRBJ2-5

CDR3 protein: CASSRRGGPDTQYF
clone size: NA
V gene: TRBV9
J gene: TRBJ2-3

CDR3 protein: CARQKSGGKNTGELFF
clone size: NA
V gene: TRBV7-2
J gene: TRBJ2-2

CDR3 protein: CASKAVGDEQFF
clone size: many
V gene: TRBV5-8
J gene: TRBJ2-1

CDR3 protein: CASSQDDVAGARYF
clone size: NA
V gene: TRBV4-3
J gene: TRBJ2-3

CDR3 protein: CASSLAERGGIDEQFF
clone size: NA
V gene: TRBV5-1
J gene: TRBJ2-1

CDR3 protein: CAGALADFHYPRPNNEQFF
clone size: NA
V gene: TRBV11-1
J gene: TRBJ2-1

CDR3 protein: CASYGGSTDTQYF
clone size: few
V gene: TRBV5-1
J gene: TRBJ2-3

CDR3 protein: CASTQTPTLKDTQYF
clone size: NA
V gene: TRBV3-1
J gene: TRBJ2-3

CDR3 protein: CSARDRQTVDEKLFF
clone size: NA
V gene: TRBV20-1
J gene: TRBJ1-4

CDR3 protein: CASSIDRADTQYF
clone size: NA
V gene: TRBV6-6
J gene: TRBJ2-3

CDR3 protein: CASSGRGGSYNEQFF
clone size: few
V gene: TRBV7-6
J gene: TRBJ2-1